This TCR beta chain was retrieved from a study of cytomegalovirus exposure and HLA in healthy donors. 13 Jbeta primers and 60 Vbeta primers were used for the PCR. Profiled with immunoSEQ multiplex PCR; TCRdb holds only in-frame clones, not every one. Of 85,000 to 95,000 clones listed, 6% to 9% are singletons. The V segment lost 5 bases and the J segment 7 bases; nucleotides outside the gene matches: 2. Germline V gives CDR1 SGHTA, CDR2 FQGNSA. This CDR3 contains 13 residues. V gene TRBV7-2 combines with J gene TRBJ1-5; 10 nucleotides match TRBD1. Sample: PBMCs. This clonotype originated in a man aged 45-60 years in good health and CMV-seronegative. CDR3 DNA sequence: TGTGCCAGCAGCCCGACAGGGGGCCAGCCCCAGCATTTT. Its translation is CASSPTGGQPQHF.